The clone carrying this TCR beta chain has at least ten counts. What it recognizes is unknown. The sample belongs to a study of CD8 T cells in ankylosing spondylitis. Findings and caveats of the study: Those disease-linked clones were CD8+; they were also relatively rare in peripheral blood. A TCR beta motif of eight highly homologous variants appeared characteristic of ankylosing spondylitis blood.

Trimming stripped 3 bases from V and 0 bases from J, with 10 bases between. The CDR3 contains 15 residues. As the method for making TCR beta libraries, quantitative 5'-RACE with molecular barcodes was used. Each CDR3 protein is one row after TCRdb ran MiXCR on the 5' RACE reads. Of about 250,000 distinct CDR3 sequences in the sample, approximately 20% are singletons; the top ten hold approximately 32%. V gene TRBV12-3 or TRBV12-4 combines with J gene TRBJ2-3, with a weak D call TRBD1 (5 bases). The sequencing sample was made of blood, either unsorted or a sorted T cell fraction (not recorded which). This sequence originates from a male donor with ankylosing spondylitis or in good health (not recorded which). CDR3 loop: CASSFMAGSTDTQYF. The CDR3 DNA reads as TGTGCCAGCAGTTTTATGGCAGGGAGCACAGATACGCAGTATTTT.